A single sample is the source of the 31 T cell receptor beta chains below, sequenced in a study of beta chain features in type 1 diabetes. These TCRs are of unknown antigen specificity. Points from the study as a whole: Type 1 diabetes patients had moderately but significantly shorter TCRB CDR3s in all four CD4+ subsets.

Sequencing targeted expressed TCRB transcripts, as all isolated RNA had been reverse transcribed. TCRdb keeps only in-frame clones here, not all; method: immunoSEQ multiplex PCR. The sample lists nearly 700,000 clones, over 10% occurring once. The material sequenced was naive CD4+ T cells from blood. All receptors come from a man between 18 and 29 years old with type 1 diabetes.

The genes are TRBV30 and TRBJ1-5; D unresolved. The germline gives CDR1 GTSNPN, CDR2 SVGIG (reference sequence). The CDR3 spans 13 residues. V was shortened by 6 bases and J by 6 bases, with 15 bases between the two germline ends. The CDR3 here is CACGSSGGQPQHF. The CDR3 bases are TGTGCCTGCGGGTCTTCAGGCGGTCAGCCCCAGCATTTT.

This clone was seen only a few times. This chain connects TRBV30 to TRBJ1-2, with D hard to call. The germline gives CDR1 GTSNPN, CDR2 SVGIG (reference sequence). CDR3 length: 12 amino acids. Deletions cut 2 bases from V and 8 bases from J, with 12 bases between. In DNA form, the CDR3 reads TGTGCCTGGAGTTTAGGTGGTCCGGGCTACACCTTC. Translation: CAWSLGGPGYTF. Filled out from reference TRBV30 and TRBJ1-2, the complete variable domain reads SQTIHQWPATLVQPVGSPLSLECTVEGTSNPNLYWYRQAAGRGLQLLFYSVGIGQISSEVPQNLSASRPQDRQFILSSKKLLLSDSGFYLCAWSLGGPGYTFGSGTRLTVV.

The gene calls are TRBV28 and TRBJ2-1; 7 positions agree with TRBD1. The CDR3 has 15 residues. V lost 4 bases, J lost 6 bases, and 9 bases stayed unmatched. Germline V gene sequence: CDR1 MDHEN, CDR2 SYDVKM. CDR3 amino acids: CASSSLDRQSNEQFF. CDR3 sequence (DNA): TGTGCCAGCAGTTCCCTGGACAGGCAGTCCAATGAGCAGTTCTTC.

The V and J genes are TRBV30 and TRBJ2-6, with 9 bases fitting TRBD1. V was clipped by 5 bases and J by 1 base; unmatched bases: 3. CDR3 size: 15 residues. The V gene's germline CDR1 is GTSNPN and CDR2 SVGIG (reference sequence). CDR3 region: CAWDRGSSGANVLTF. CDR3 bases: TGTGCCTGGGACAGGGGGTCGTCTGGGGCCAACGTCCTGACTTTC.

V gene TRBV30 combines with J gene TRBJ2-1, with unresolved D. The CDR3 runs to 15 residues. CDR1 is GTSNPN, CDR2 SVGIG, per germline (reference sequence). V lost 7 bases, J lost 0 bases, and 16 bases lay in between. The CDR3 DNA reads as TGTGCCTCGAGAATAGGTATAGGCTCCTACAATGAGCAGTTCTTC. This translates into CASRIGIGSYNEQFF.

This clone was seen more than once but under ten times. The rearrangement links TRBV11-2 to TRBJ2-1; D is ambiguous. V shed 8 bases and J shed 1 base, with 12 bases lying between them. From germline, CDR1 is SGHAT and CDR2 FQNNGV. The CDR3 extends over 14 amino acids. The CDR3 reads CASGRGQSYNEQFF. The DNA for the CDR3 is TGTGCCAGCGGCCGCGGTCAATCCTACAATGAGCAGTTCTTC.

The sample holds one count of this clone. V usage is TRBV2 and J usage is TRBJ2-1, with 9 bases matching TRBD1. The germline V gene has CDR1 SNHLY and CDR2 FYNNEI. V was clipped by 7 bases and J by 4 bases; unmatched bases: 2. This CDR3 spans 13 amino acids. The CDR3 protein is CASNGQGYNEQFF. The CDR3 DNA reads TGTGCCAGCAACGGACAGGGGTACAATGAGCAGTTCTTC.

This clone turned up a few times. The chain carries TRBV7-9 and TRBJ2-2; 7 bases are a match to TRBD1. The junction had 9 bases not matched to a gene; V was cut back by 6 bases and J by 5 bases. This CDR3 is 15 amino acids long. The germline V gene encodes CDR1 SEHNR and CDR2 FQNEAQ (reference sequence). This CDR3 reads CASRRPGQRTGELFF. The CDR3 nucleotides read TGTGCCAGCAGACGCCCGGGACAGAGAACCGGGGAGCTGTTTTTT.

The V call is TRBV13, the J call TRBJ2-7; 8 nucleotides match TRBD1. The V gene end was trimmed by 5 bases and the J gene end by 4 bases; junction bases not matched to a gene: 7. The V gene's germline CDR1 is PRHDT and CDR2 FYEKMQ (reference sequence). The CDR3 runs to 14 residues. The CDR3 loop reads CASSPGQGSYEQYF. The CDR3 DNA sequence: TGTGCCAGCAGCCCTGGACAGGGAAGTTACGAGCAGTACTTC.

This clone appeared a few times. The J gene is TRBJ1-6, the V gene TRBV10-2, with a possible D match to TRBD1 (6 bases). The germline CDR1 and CDR2 sequences are WSHSY and SAAADI. There are 14 residues in the CDR3. Trimming took 4 bases from V and 6 from J, leaving 10 bases between them. The CDR3 DNA reads as TGCGCCAGCAGTGTAGGGGACACTAATTCACCCCTCCACTTT. Translating it yields CASSVGDTNSPLHF.

This clone was seen a few times. The sample holds other DNA sequences that translate to the same CDR3. This chain connects TRBV5-1 to TRBJ1-1; the D gene is possibly TRBD1 (6 bases). Germline-derived CDR1 and CDR2 are SGHRS and YFSETQ. Trimming removed 3 bases from V and 1 base from J, with 7 bases in between. This CDR3 contains 13 residues. CDR3 residues: CASSSQGNTEAFF. In nucleotides, the CDR3 is TGCGCCAGCAGCTCACAGGGGAACACTGAAGCTTTCTTT.

In this sample, this clone turned up a few times. The rearrangement links TRBV9 to TRBJ2-2; TRBD1 might be the D (7 bases). V was trimmed by 3 bases and J by 2 bases, leaving 20 bases between them. This CDR3 spans 18 amino acids. CDR1 is SGDLS, CDR2 YYNGEE, per germline. CDR3 nucleotide sequence: TGTGCCAGCAGCGCGAGAGGCGGGACAGCATCTAACACCGGGGAGCTGTTTTTT. Translation gives CASSARGGTASNTGELFF.

CDR3 region: CASSLSGTGIRQPQHF. As DNA, the CDR3 is TGTGCCAGCAGTTTATCCGGGACAGGTATCCGGCAGCCCCAGCATTTT. The genes are TRBV27 and TRBJ1-5, with TRBD1 matching 8 bases. The CDR3 spans 16 residues. The V gene's germline CDR1 is MNHEY and CDR2 SMNVEV (reference sequence). Trimming cost V 0 bases and J 7 bases; bases outside gene matches: 8.

This clone has only a few counts. J is TRBJ2-3 and V is TRBV9, with D tentatively TRBD2 (6 bases). Per the germline V gene, CDR1 is SGDLS and CDR2 is YYNGEE. Deletions cut 0 bases from V and 2 bases from J, with 13 bases between. The CDR3 contains 16 residues. In DNA, the CDR3 is TGTGCCAGCAGCGTAGATGCGGGGTTCTACACAGATACGCAGTATTTT. Translation: CASSVDAGFYTDTQYF.

The chain joins TRBV6-1 to TRBJ2-5; D uncertain. The CDR3 extends over 14 amino acids. V shed 4 bases and J shed 4 bases, with 13 bases lying between them. Germline V lookup: CDR1 MNHNS, CDR2 SASEGT. The CDR3 nucleotides read TGTGCCAGCAGTGCCACAAGGGTGGGAGAGACCCAGTACTTC. Encoded protein: CASSATRVGETQYF.

The rearrangement uses TRBV30 and TRBJ2-5; a weak D match, TRBD2 (5 bases). The V gene's germline CDR1 is GTSNPN and CDR2 SVGIG (reference sequence). The V and J ends lost 3 bases and 2 bases respectively, with 10 bases between them. The CDR3 is 13 amino acids. The CDR3 DNA sequence: TGTGCCTGGAGGACGCGAGGGCAAGAGACCCAGTACTTC. Amino acids: CAWRTRGQETQYF.

This clone has only a few counts. J is TRBJ2-7 and V is TRBV5-6; D uncertain. The CDR3 has 16 residues. The V gene lost 4 bases and the J gene lost 0 bases, with 17 bases spanning the gap. Germline-derived CDR1 and CDR2 are SGHDT and YYEEEE. The CDR3 DNA reads TGTGCCAGCAGCCCGTCGGGCCAAGGAAGCTCCTACGAGCAGTACTTC. This translates into CASSPSGQGSSYEQYF.

V and J are TRBV6-5 and TRBJ1-2, with 8 bases matching TRBD1. The CDR3 consists of 13 residues. The V gene's germline CDR1 is MNHEY and CDR2 SVGAGI. Trimming removed 6 bases from V and 4 bases from J; junction bases left unmatched: 4. In nucleotides, the CDR3 is TGTGCCAGCAGACCCGGGACAGGCTATGGCTACACCTTC. Protein product: CASRPGTGYGYTF.

The V call is TRBV4-2, the J call TRBJ1-2; D possibly corresponds to TRBD1 (5 bases). The V end was cut by 4 bases, the J end by 1 base, with 13 bases between. From germline, CDR1 is LGHNA and CDR2 YNFKEQ. This CDR3 region has 15 residues. The CDR3 DNA reads as TGTGCCAGCAGCCCTGAGGGACGGAATAACTATGGCTACACCTTC. Translation: CASSPEGRNNYGYTF.

V usage is TRBV9 and J usage is TRBJ2-3, with D possibly TRBD2 on 6 matching bases. The V and J ends lost 0 bases and 3 bases respectively, with 11 bases between them. CDR3 length: 15 amino acids. The germline gives CDR1 SGDLS, CDR2 YYNGEE. CDR3 sequence: CASSVEEGRTDTQYF. The CDR3 DNA reads TGTGCCAGCAGCGTAGAGGAGGGGCGGACAGATACGCAGTATTTT. Variable domain in full (rest from reference TRBV9 and TRBJ2-3): DSGVTQTPKHLITATGQRVTLRCSPRSGDLSVYWYQQSLDQGLQFLIQYYNGEERAKGNILERFSAQQFPDLHSELNLSSLELGDSALYFCASSVEEGRTDTQYFGPGTRLTVL.

In its sample, this clone was seen a few times. The gene calls are TRBV7-2 and TRBJ1-1; unclear D gene. Trimming took 1 base from V and 0 from J, leaving 6 bases between them. The CDR3 runs to 14 residues. Germline CDR1 and CDR2: SGHTA and FQGNSA. This CDR3 is CASSLGALNTEAFF. Written as DNA, the CDR3 is TGTGCCAGCAGCTTAGGGGCCCTGAACACTGAAGCTTTCTTT.

The chain uses TRBV6-6 and TRBJ2-2; 7 bases map to TRBD1. The CDR3 has 15 amino acids. V shed 6 bases, J shed 1 base, and the junction held 5 bases outside the gene matches. Germline CDR1 MNHNY, CDR2 SVGAGI (reference sequence). The CDR3 nucleotides read TGTGCCAGCAGGATTAACAGGGGGAACACCGGGGAGCTGTTTTTT. It yields the protein CASRINRGNTGELFF.

This clone has more than one count but fewer than ten. The rearrangement uses TRBV16 and TRBJ1-4; unclear D gene. V lost 0 bases and J lost 4, with 12 bases in between. The germline CDR1 and CDR2 sequences are KGHSY and FQNENV. The CDR3 runs to 16 residues. The CDR3: CASSQSAPGSNEKLFF. The CDR3 bases are TGTGCCAGCAGCCAATCCGCCCCGGGCAGTAATGAAAAACTGTTTTTT.

The chain joins TRBV5-1 to TRBJ2-7; D not resolved. Germline values: CDR1 SGHRS, CDR2 YFSETQ. The CDR3 extends over 14 amino acids. Trimming left V 0 bases short and J 5 bases short, with 12 bases between. The CDR3 protein is CASSLAVPGNEQYF. CDR3 nucleotide sequence: TGCGCCAGCAGCTTGGCAGTCCCGGGCAACGAGCAGTACTTC.

This sequence joins TRBV30 and TRBJ1-2; D uncertain. CDR3 length: 12 amino acids. Germline CDR1 reads GTSNPN; CDR2 reads SVGIG (reference sequence). V was cut by 7 bases and J by 0 bases, with 9 bases left in between. DNA for the CDR3: TGTGCCTCCCGGGGAGCTAACTATGGCTACACCTTC. This translates into CASRGANYGYTF.

This clone was detected only a few times. The rearrangement uses TRBV7-2 and TRBJ2-2, with D perhaps matching TRBD1 or TRBD2 (6 bases each). CDR1 and CDR2 from the germline V gene are SGHTA and FQGNSA. This CDR3 is 16 amino acids long. The V end was cut by 3 bases, the J end by 1 base, with 12 bases between. Here the CDR3 reads CASSFFGGLNTGELFF. DNA for the CDR3: TGTGCCAGCAGCTTCTTCGGGGGCTTGAACACCGGGGAGCTGTTTTTT.

This chain connects TRBV7-9 to TRBJ2-3; D gene unclear. The CDR3 runs 13 residues. CDR1 SEHNR and CDR2 FQNEAQ come from the germline V gene (reference sequence). Trimming removed 0 bases at V and 4 bases at J, with 5 bases between. The CDR3 nucleotides are TGTGCCAGCAGCTTAGCGGTTCCAGATACGCAGTATTTT. Encoded protein: CASSLAVPDTQYF.

The CDR3 sequence: CASSPPAKGNTEAFF. For the CDR3, the DNA is TGTGCCAGCAGCCCCCCGGCGAAGGGGAACACTGAAGCTTTCTTT. The V gene is TRBV5-4, the J gene TRBJ1-1; D is unresolved. The germline gives CDR1 SGHNT, CDR2 YYREEE (reference sequence). Trimming left V 4 bases short and J 1 base short, with 14 bases between. The CDR3 has 15 amino acids.

The CDR3 here is CASSLAKPGRSNSPLHF. CDR3 coding DNA: TGTGCCAGCAGCTTAGCGAAGCCGGGACGGTCAAATTCACCCCTCCACTTT. The gene calls are TRBV7-9 and TRBJ1-6, with D possibly TRBD1 on 5 matching bases. V was pared by 0 bases and J by 7 bases, with 16 bases between. The CDR3 runs to 17 residues. Germline V lookup: CDR1 SEHNR, CDR2 FQNEAQ (reference sequence).

V gene TRBV7-9 combines with J gene TRBJ1-6; TRBD1 matches at 8 bases. Losses at the gene ends were 4 bases for V and 9 bases for J; bases not matched to a gene: 8. The CDR3 has 15 residues. Germline V gene sequence: CDR1 SEHNR, CDR2 FQNEAQ (reference sequence). CDR3 protein: CASSSRQGSFSPLHF. CDR3 DNA: TGTGCCAGCAGCTCCCGACAGGGGTCGTTTTCACCCCTCCACTTT.

This clone was recorded a few times. The genes are TRBV30 and TRBJ2-5; unclear D gene. The V and J ends lost 3 bases and 5 bases respectively, with 13 bases between them. Germline V gene sequence: CDR1 GTSNPN, CDR2 SVGIG (reference sequence). The CDR3 loop spans 13 amino acids. The CDR3 nucleotides read TGTGCCTGGAGCTCTGGGCCGCCCGAGACCCAGTACTTC. As protein: CAWSSGPPETQYF.